Presented here are 13 T cell receptor beta chains from one specimen sequenced in a study of monozygotic twins with inflammatory bowel disease. TCRdb reanalyzed the 5' RACE reads and collapses them to one entry per CDR3 protein, without DNA. This sample lists 420,000 or so distinct CDR3 sequences; its ten largest clones have about 2.3%. The source material was blood. These receptors were collected from a human donor with ulcerative colitis or Crohn's disease, or a healthy co-twin of an affected twin (not recorded which).

The V call is TRBV18, the J call TRBJ2-3; as DNA is missing, the TRBD2 call by TCRdb cannot be tested. CDR3 length equals 21 residues. The germline CDR1 and CDR2 sequences are KGHSH and LQKENI. The CDR3 sequence is CASSPLQGDLLTSGIEDTQYF.

The rearrangement links TRBV7-9 to TRBJ1-1. Germline CDR1 reads SEHNR; CDR2 reads FQNEAQ (reference sequence). CDR3 length equals 13 residues. CDR3 loop: CASSSRSSTEAFF.

V usage is TRBV2 and J usage is TRBJ2-1; checking the TCRdb D call of TRBD2 is not possible without DNA. This CDR3 contains 16 residues. Germline CDR1 reads SNHLY; CDR2 reads FYNNEI. CDR3 protein: CASSLNLDQRYNEQFF.

The rearrangement joins TRBV12-3 or TRBV12-4 to TRBJ2-1. The CDR3 consists of 13 residues. The CDR3 is CASSLFGYNEQFF.

The J gene is TRBJ1-1, the V gene TRBV20-1; the TCRdb D gene call, TRBD1, has no DNA to confirm it. Per germline, CDR1 DFQATT and CDR2 SNEGSKA (reference sequence). The CDR3 is 16 amino acids. CDR3 protein: CSASQDRADPNTEAFF.

The chain carries TRBV7-9 and TRBJ2-7; the D call of TRBD1 rests on TCRdb alone, since no DNA is present to check it. CDR1 is SEHNR and CDR2 is FQNEAQ in the germline V gene (reference sequence). The CDR3 is 15 amino acids. The CDR3 reads CASSYGSAGAYEQYF. Drawing the rest from reference TRBV7-9 and TRBJ2-7, the complete variable domain is DTGVSQNPRHKITKRGQNVTFRCDPISEHNRLYWYRQTLGQGPEFLTYFQNEAQLEKSRLLSDRFSAERPKGSFSTLEIQRTEQGDSAMYLCASSYGSAGAYEQYFGPGTRLTVT.

CDR3 region: CASSQDWDRGNTIYF. This chain joins TRBV4-3 and TRBJ1-3; the TRBD1 assignment by TCRdb is unverifiable without DNA. CDR3 length: 15 residues. Per germline, CDR1 LGHNA and CDR2 YSLEER.

The V call is TRBV4-3, the J call TRBJ2-3. Germline V gene sequence: CDR1 LGHNA, CDR2 YSLEER. The CDR3 loop spans 13 amino acids. The CDR3 loop is CASSQASTDTQYF.

The genes are TRBV14 and TRBJ2-3; TCRdb designates TRBD2, a call that cannot be tested without DNA. This CDR3 region has 15 residues. From germline, CDR1 is SGHDN and CDR2 FVKESK. CDR3: CASSLAGGHTDTQYF.

This clonotype counts as medium-sized (0.01 to 0.1%) by frequency. This chain joins TRBV10-3 and TRBJ1-3; TCRdb returns TRBD1, unconfirmable since there is no DNA. This CDR3 contains 14 residues. CDR1 is ENHRY, CDR2 SYGVKD, per germline. The CDR3 here is CASTSDKGGNTIYF.

The chain recombines TRBV12-3 or TRBV12-4 with TRBJ2-4; as DNA is missing, the TRBD1 call by TCRdb cannot be tested. This CDR3 has 14 residues. The chain's CDR3 is CASSTGQGADIQYF.

The chain has TRBV7-2 and TRBJ1-2. Germline lookup yields CDR1 SGHTA and CDR2 FQGNSA. The length of the CDR3 is 17 residues. CDR3 protein: CASSIGLQEGANYGYTF.

The chain combines TRBV27 with TRBJ1-2. CDR1 and CDR2 from the germline V gene are MNHEY and SMNVEV (reference sequence). The CDR3 spans 13 residues. CDR3: CASSLKADYGYTF.